This TCR beta chain was recovered during a study of shared clonotypes between healthy human individuals. In the source study's methods: Filtering differed because ImmunoSEQ produced junction-only sequences that carried no quality scores. This table comes from immunoSEQ multiplex PCR, and its TCRdb copy is limited to in-frame clones, with some not included. V, J and clone size were drawn from that table, and D and trimming were deduced from the DNA. The sample includes about 230,000 clones, 60% to 70% seen only once; the top ten take 11%. The study separated CD4+ cells into CD45RA+ naive and CD45RA-negative memory subsets. CDR3 length: 16 residues. V was cut by 6 bases and J by 4 bases, with 21 bases left in between. Germline V gene sequence: CDR1 SNHLY, CDR2 FYNNEI.

This receptor was obtained from a man aged 25 to 40 in good health. Source material: memory CD4+ T cells sorted from blood. The subset here: CD45RA-negative fraction. This chain connects TRBV2 to TRBJ1-1, with TRBD1 as a possible D gene (5 bases). The CDR3 coding sequence is TGTGCCAGCAGACCCCGGGCCACAATTGGGGGCACTGAAGCTTTCTTT. It translates to CASRPRATIGGTEAFF.